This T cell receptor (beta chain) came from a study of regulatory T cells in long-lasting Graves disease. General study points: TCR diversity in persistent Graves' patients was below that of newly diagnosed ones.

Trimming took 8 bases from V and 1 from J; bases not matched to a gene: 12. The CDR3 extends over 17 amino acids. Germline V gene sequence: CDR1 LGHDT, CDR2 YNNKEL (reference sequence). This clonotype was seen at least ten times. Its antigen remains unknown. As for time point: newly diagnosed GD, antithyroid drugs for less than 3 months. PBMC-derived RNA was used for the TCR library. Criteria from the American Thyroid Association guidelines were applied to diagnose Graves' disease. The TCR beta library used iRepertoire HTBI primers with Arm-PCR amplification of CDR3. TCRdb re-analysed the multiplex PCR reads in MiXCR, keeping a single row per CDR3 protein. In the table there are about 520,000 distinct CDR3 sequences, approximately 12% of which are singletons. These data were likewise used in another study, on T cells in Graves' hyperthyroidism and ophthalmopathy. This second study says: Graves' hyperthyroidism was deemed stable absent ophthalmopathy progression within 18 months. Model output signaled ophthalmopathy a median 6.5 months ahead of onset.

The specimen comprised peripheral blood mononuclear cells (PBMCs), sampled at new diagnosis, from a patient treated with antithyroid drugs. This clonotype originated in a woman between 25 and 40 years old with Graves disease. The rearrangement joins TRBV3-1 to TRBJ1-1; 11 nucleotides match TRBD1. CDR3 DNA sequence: TGTGCCAGCTGTTCTTTTCCGGGACAGGGGGGGAACACTGAAGCTTTCTTT. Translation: CASCSFPGQGGNTEAFF.